A selection of T cell receptor beta chains follows, all from one sample in a study of graft-versus-host responses after intestinal transplantation. Assay used: immunoSEQ multiplex PCR; TCRdb lists only in-frame clones, some missing. Here the sample spans 98,000 or so clones, roughly 82% being singletons. The starting material was PBMCs, obtained 255 days after intestinal transplant. Receptor source: a human patient who received an intestinal transplant, so some T cells may come from the graft donor. The CDR3 runs from the conserved cysteine through the conserved F or W. D genes are given only for firm matches. Clone size is stated in some rows and not others, as once, few, many or a class when expanded.

abundance: .
v_gene: TRBV7-2
j_gene: TRBJ2-2
d_gene: TRBD1
CDR3nt: TGTGCCAGCAGCCCTTACAGGGGGCCGAACACCGGGGAGCTGTTTTTT
CDR3aa: CASSPYRGPNTGELFF

abundance: .
v_gene: TRBV7-7
j_gene: TRBJ2-5
d_gene: .
CDR3nt: TGTGCTAGCAGCTTAAAGGGGAAACAAGAGACCCAGTACTTC
CDR3aa: CASSLKGKQETQYF

abundance: .
v_gene: TRBV5-6
j_gene: TRBJ2-5
d_gene: .
CDR3nt: TGTGCCAGCAGCTTAACAACGGAGGGAGAGACCCAGTACTTC
CDR3aa: CASSLTTEGETQYF

abundance: once
v_gene: TRBV9
j_gene: TRBJ1-5
d_gene: .
CDR3nt: TGTGCCAGCAGCGTAGGAGGACCCAATCAGCCCCAGCATTTT
CDR3aa: CASSVGGPNQPQHF

abundance: few
v_gene: TRBV6-6
j_gene: TRBJ1-3
d_gene: .
CDR3nt: TGTGCCAGCAGGACGAGAGGGGGTGGAAACACCATATATTTT
CDR3aa: CASRTRGGGNTIYF

abundance: .
v_gene: TRBV19
j_gene: TRBJ1-1
d_gene: .
CDR3nt: TGTGCCAGTAGTCTACAGGGAGTCGCTGAAGCTTTCTTT
CDR3aa: CASSLQGVAEAFF

abundance: many
v_gene: TRBV10-2
j_gene: TRBJ1-5
d_gene: .
CDR3nt: TGCGCCAGCAGGTCCGATTGGGGAAATCAGCCCCAGCATTTT
CDR3aa: CASRSDWGNQPQHF

abundance: once
v_gene: TRBV6-5
j_gene: TRBJ1-1
d_gene: .
CDR3nt: TGTGCCAGCATGCTAGGGGACACTGAAGCTTTCTTT
CDR3aa: CASMLGDTEAFF

abundance: .
v_gene: TRBV10-2
j_gene: TRBJ2-1
d_gene: TRBD2
CDR3nt: TGCGCCAGCAATAGCGGGAGGGCCTCGGATGAGCAGTTCTTC
CDR3aa: CASNSGRASDEQFF

abundance: .
v_gene: TRBV7-6
j_gene: TRBJ1-5
d_gene: .
CDR3nt: TGTGCCAGCGGACAGAACCCCAATCAGCCCCAGCATTTT
CDR3aa: CASGQNPNQPQHF

abundance: once
v_gene: TRBV19
j_gene: TRBJ2-1
d_gene: TRBD2
CDR3nt: TGTGCCTCCTCTAGCGGGGAACTCCTCGGCGATGAGCAGTTCTTC
CDR3aa: CASSSGELLGDEQFF

abundance: few
v_gene: TRBV6-6
j_gene: TRBJ1-6
d_gene: TRBD1
CDR3nt: TGTGCCAGCAGTTACGGGGGACAGGGTAATTCACCCCTCCACTTT
CDR3aa: CASSYGGQGNSPLHF

abundance: few
v_gene: TRBV6-6
j_gene: TRBJ1-4
d_gene: TRBD1
CDR3nt: TGTGCCAGCAGTTGGCCGACAGGGGCGGACGAAAAACTGTTTTTT
CDR3aa: CASSWPTGADEKLFF

abundance: .
v_gene: TRBV5-4
j_gene: TRBJ2-1
d_gene: TRBD1
CDR3nt: TGTGCCAGCAGCCAACCCGGGACAGACAACAATGAGCAGTTCTTC
CDR3aa: CASSQPGTDNNEQFF

abundance: .
v_gene: TRBV28
j_gene: TRBJ1-2
d_gene: TRBD1
CDR3nt: TGTGCCAGCAGTTTGTGGCAGGGGGCCTATGGCTACACCTTC
CDR3aa: CASSLWQGAYGYTF

abundance: .
v_gene: TRBV28
j_gene: TRBJ1-6
d_gene: TRBD1
CDR3nt: TGTGCCAGCAGCCTTCCGGACAGGGGGAGCTCCTATAATTCACCCCTCCACTTT
CDR3aa: CASSLPDRGSSYNSPLHF

abundance: .
v_gene: TRBV9
j_gene: TRBJ2-5
d_gene: .
CDR3nt: TGTGCCAGCAGCGTAGGGGGATACCAAGAGACCCAGTACTTC
CDR3aa: CASSVGGYQETQYF

abundance: few
v_gene: TRBV9
j_gene: TRBJ1-1
d_gene: TRBD1
CDR3nt: TGTGCCAGCAGCCCGTGGGGACAGGGGAACACTGAAGCTTTCTTT
CDR3aa: CASSPWGQGNTEAFF

abundance: .
v_gene: TRBV19
j_gene: TRBJ1-4
d_gene: .
CDR3nt: TGTGCCACCCAGACAGGAAACAATGAAAAACTGTTTTTT
CDR3aa: CATQTGNNEKLFF

abundance: .
v_gene: TRBV28
j_gene: TRBJ1-1
d_gene: .
CDR3nt: TGTGCCAGCAGTCCTATAGGACAGGAAGCTTTCTTT
CDR3aa: CASSPIGQEAFF

abundance: .
v_gene: TRBV9
j_gene: TRBJ2-3
d_gene: .
CDR3nt: TGTGCCAGCAGCGTAGAAAGGACAGATACGCAGTATTTT
CDR3aa: CASSVERTDTQYF

abundance: .
v_gene: TRBV6-1
j_gene: TRBJ1-1
d_gene: .
CDR3nt: TGTGCCAGCAGTTTGGGGGGGAGGACTGAAGCTTTCTTT
CDR3aa: CASSLGGRTEAFF

abundance: .
v_gene: TRBV5-1
j_gene: TRBJ1-1
d_gene: .
CDR3nt: TGCGCCAGCAGCTTGGGCGGGGACGGGGGCATGAACACTGAAGCTTTCTTT
CDR3aa: CASSLGGDGGMNTEAFF

abundance: .
v_gene: TRBV7-9
j_gene: TRBJ1-2
d_gene: .
CDR3nt: TGTGCCAGCAGCTCAGTCCGCCGGACGAACTATGGCTACACCTTC
CDR3aa: CASSSVRRTNYGYTF

abundance: .
v_gene: TRBV27
j_gene: TRBJ2-3
d_gene: .
CDR3nt: TGTGCCAGCAGTTTAAGGTCGGGGGGCACAGATACGCAGTATTTT
CDR3aa: CASSLRSGGTDTQYF

abundance: .
v_gene: TRBV6-5
j_gene: TRBJ1-2
d_gene: .
CDR3nt: TGTGCCAGCAGTTACTCTATAGGTGGCTACACCTTC
CDR3aa: CASSYSIGGYTF

abundance: once
v_gene: TRBV28
j_gene: TRBJ1-1
d_gene: .
CDR3nt: TGTGCCAGCAGATCCCTGAACACTGAAGCTTTCTTT
CDR3aa: CASRSLNTEAFF

abundance: .
v_gene: TRBV10-3
j_gene: TRBJ1-1
d_gene: .
CDR3nt: TGTGCCATCAAGGACCCACAAAACGCCACTGAAGCTTTCTTT
CDR3aa: CAIKDPQNATEAFF

abundance: .
v_gene: TRBV7-6
j_gene: TRBJ2-7
d_gene: .
CDR3nt: TGTGCCAGCAGCCTACAGGTGGCCTACGAGCAGTACTTC
CDR3aa: CASSLQVAYEQYF

abundance: .
v_gene: TRBV28
j_gene: TRBJ1-5
d_gene: .
CDR3nt: TGTGCCAGCGGCGACACTTATAGCAATCAGCCCCAGCATTTT
CDR3aa: CASGDTYSNQPQHF

abundance: .
v_gene: TRBV19
j_gene: TRBJ2-1
d_gene: .
CDR3nt: TGTGCCAGCAAGGAGGTTGGGGGGTCCAATGAGCAGTTCTTC
CDR3aa: CASKEVGGSNEQFF

abundance: .
v_gene: TRBV27
j_gene: TRBJ2-5
d_gene: .
CDR3nt: TGTGCCAGCAGGGGCTCGGTCGAAGAGACCCAGTACTTC
CDR3aa: CASRGSVEETQYF

abundance: .
v_gene: TRBV6-5
j_gene: TRBJ2-1
d_gene: .
CDR3nt: TGTGCCAGCAGCCGACCGGGAGTGGGTTACAATGAGCAGTTCTTC
CDR3aa: CASSRPGVGYNEQFF

abundance: .
v_gene: TRBV5-1
j_gene: TRBJ2-7
d_gene: .
CDR3nt: TGCGCCTCCGGCCCCCCCGATTCCTACGAGCAGTACTTC
CDR3aa: CASGPPDSYEQYF

abundance: .
v_gene: TRBV5-1
j_gene: TRBJ2-2
d_gene: .
CDR3nt: TGCGCCAGCAGCTTGTCCCTCGGGGAGCTGTTTTTT
CDR3aa: CASSLSLGELFF

abundance: .
v_gene: TRBV4-1
j_gene: TRBJ2-1
d_gene: TRBD2
CDR3nt: TGCGCCAGCAGCCAAGGACTAGCGGGGGGCAAATACAATGAGCAGTTCTTC
CDR3aa: CASSQGLAGGKYNEQFF

abundance: few
v_gene: TRBV29-1
j_gene: TRBJ2-7
d_gene: TRBD1
CDR3nt: TGCAGCGTTGACCCAACAGGGGCGGGCTACGAGCAGTACTTC
CDR3aa: CSVDPTGAGYEQYF

abundance: few
v_gene: TRBV28
j_gene: TRBJ1-1
d_gene: .
CDR3nt: TGTGCCAGCAGTTTGGGGGGGATGAACACTGAAGCTTTCTTT
CDR3aa: CASSLGGMNTEAFF

abundance: .
v_gene: TRBV29-1
j_gene: TRBJ1-2
d_gene: TRBD1
CDR3nt: TGCAGCGTTGGGGGGACAGGCGGACTGAATGGCTACACCTTC
CDR3aa: CSVGGTGGLNGYTF

abundance: .
v_gene: TRBV9
j_gene: TRBJ1-4
d_gene: .
CDR3nt: TGTGCCAGCAGCATGACAGGACTTAATGAAAAACTGTTTTTT
CDR3aa: CASSMTGLNEKLFF

abundance: few
v_gene: TRBV6-1
j_gene: TRBJ2-2
d_gene: .
CDR3nt: TGTGCCAGCAGTGAAGCTTCGGTCCAGGGGTGGACCGGGGAGCTGTTTTTT
CDR3aa: CASSEASVQGWTGELFF

abundance: few
v_gene: TRBV4-2
j_gene: TRBJ2-1
d_gene: TRBD2
CDR3nt: TGTGCCAGCAGCCAAGAGGCGGCTAGCGGGAGCGATGAGCAGTTCTTC
CDR3aa: CASSQEAASGSDEQFF

abundance: .
v_gene: TRBV6-5
j_gene: TRBJ1-2
d_gene: .
CDR3nt: TGTGCCAGCAGTTTCCATCAGGGGAACGGCTATGGCTACACCTTC
CDR3aa: CASSFHQGNGYGYTF

abundance: .
v_gene: TRBV19
j_gene: TRBJ1-5
d_gene: .
CDR3nt: TGTGCCAGTAGTATAGGGGCCGGGCAGCCCCAGCATTTT
CDR3aa: CASSIGAGQPQHF

abundance: .
v_gene: TRBV5-1
j_gene: TRBJ1-2
d_gene: .
CDR3nt: TGCGCCAGCAGCTCCGCGGGACACGGGTTTGCAGGCTACACCTTC
CDR3aa: CASSSAGHGFAGYTF

abundance: .
v_gene: TRBV5-6
j_gene: TRBJ2-7
d_gene: TRBD2
CDR3nt: TGTGCCAGCAGCAGGCAACTAGCGGGTAAAAGCTCCTACGAGCAGTACTTC
CDR3aa: CASSRQLAGKSSYEQYF

abundance: few
v_gene: TRBV7-9
j_gene: TRBJ2-3
d_gene: TRBD1
CDR3nt: TGTGCCATCAGGGGGCCATCTAGCACAGATACGCAGTATTTT
CDR3aa: CAIRGPSSTDTQYF

abundance: .
v_gene: TRBV5-6
j_gene: TRBJ2-2
d_gene: .
CDR3nt: TGTGCCAGCAGCTTGAGACCGCTGAACACCGGGGAGCTGTTTTTT
CDR3aa: CASSLRPLNTGELFF

abundance: .
v_gene: TRBV7-7
j_gene: TRBJ2-5
d_gene: .
CDR3nt: TGTGCTAGCAGCCCAACTACTGGGGAGACCCAGTACTTC
CDR3aa: CASSPTTGETQYF

abundance: .
v_gene: TRBV27
j_gene: TRBJ2-7
d_gene: TRBD2
CDR3nt: TGTGCCAGCAGTTTATACAGCCTAGCGGGGGCCTACGAGCAGTACTTC
CDR3aa: CASSLYSLAGAYEQYF